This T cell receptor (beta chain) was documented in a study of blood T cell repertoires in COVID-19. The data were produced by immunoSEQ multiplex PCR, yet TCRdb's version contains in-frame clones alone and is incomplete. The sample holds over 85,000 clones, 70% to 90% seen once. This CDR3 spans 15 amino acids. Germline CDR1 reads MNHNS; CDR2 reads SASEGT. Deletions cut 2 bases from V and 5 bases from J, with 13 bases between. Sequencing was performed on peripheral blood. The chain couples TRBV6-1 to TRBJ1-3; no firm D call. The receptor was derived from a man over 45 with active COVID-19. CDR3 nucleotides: TGTGCCAGCAGTGAATCGACTCCTTCTAGAAACACCATATATTTT. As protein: CASSESTPSRNTIYF.